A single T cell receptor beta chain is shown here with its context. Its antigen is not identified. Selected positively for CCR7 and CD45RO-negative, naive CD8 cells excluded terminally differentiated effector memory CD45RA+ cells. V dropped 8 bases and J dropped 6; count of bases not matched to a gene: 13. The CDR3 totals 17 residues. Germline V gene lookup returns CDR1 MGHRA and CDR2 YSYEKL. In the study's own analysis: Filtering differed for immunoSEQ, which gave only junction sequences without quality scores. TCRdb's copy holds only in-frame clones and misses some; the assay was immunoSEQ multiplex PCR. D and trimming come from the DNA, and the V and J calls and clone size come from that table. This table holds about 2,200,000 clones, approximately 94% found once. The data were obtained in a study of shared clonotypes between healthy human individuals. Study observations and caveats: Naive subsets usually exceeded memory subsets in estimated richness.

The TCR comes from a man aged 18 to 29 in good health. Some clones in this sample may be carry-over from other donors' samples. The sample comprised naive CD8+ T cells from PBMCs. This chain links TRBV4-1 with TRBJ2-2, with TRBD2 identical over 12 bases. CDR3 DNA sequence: TGCGCCAGCGGGCTGAGACTAGCGGGAGAATTGCCCGGGGAGCTGTTTTTT. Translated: CASGLRLAGELPGELFF.